Below, one T cell receptor (beta chain) is given with its context. The data were obtained in a study of blood T cell repertoires in COVID-19. Germline CDR1 and CDR2: SGDLS and YYNGEE. V was trimmed by 7 bases and J by 1 base, leaving 18 bases between them. This CDR3 comprises 16 residues. The authors' processing: Reference gene primers were amplified, and this amplification served to estimate nucleated cell counts. Data came from immunoSEQ multiplex PCR; TCRdb stores just in-frame clones and leaves some out. D and trimming were read from the DNA, whereas the V and J calls and clone size are those reported in that table. The sample lists around 200,000 clones; 70% to 90% were seen once.

The sequenced material came from peripheral blood. The V call is TRBV9, the J call TRBJ1-3; D may be TRBD1 (5 bases). This sequence originates from a woman older than 75 with acute or convalescent COVID-19. The CDR3 is CASGGGTPNSGNTIYF. DNA of the CDR3: TGTGCCAGCGGGGGGGGAACTCCCAATTCTGGAAACACCATATATTTT.